A selection of T cell receptor beta chains follows, all from one sample in a study of CD4+ T cells in melanoma. The data were produced by immunoSEQ multiplex PCR, yet TCRdb's version contains in-frame clones alone and is incomplete. The sample carries 90,000 to 130,000 clones, 92% recorded once. The source material was peripheral blood. The receptor source for this set is a human donor with melanoma. Each CDR3 is given with its conserved first and last residue. The D gene is left open where the match is weak. A row's size may be missing; if present it is once, few, many or a size class.

j_call d_call v_call clone_size cdr3_nt cdr3_aa
TRBJ1-2 NA TRBV7-9 NA TGTGCCAGCAGCTTAACTAGGGCGGGCTACACCTTC CASSLTRAGYTF
TRBJ1-1 NA TRBV2 NA TGTGCCAGCCAGTGGGAGGGTGGCATCAACACTGAAGCTTTCTTT CASQWEGGINTEAFF
TRBJ1-1 NA TRBV7-2 NA TGTGCCAGCAGCTTAATGGGGGTGAGGAACACTGAAGCTTTCTTT CASSLMGVRNTEAFF
TRBJ2-3 NA TRBV7-3 NA TGTGCCAGCAGCCCCCAGGGGCTAGCGAAGGGCACAGATACGCAGTATTTT CASSPQGLAKGTDTQYF
TRBJ1-1 TRBD1 TRBV18 once TGTGCCAGCTCACCTAATCAGGGGGGGAACACTGAAGCTTTCTTT CASSPNQGGNTEAFF
TRBJ2-2 TRBD2 TRBV6-1 NA TGTGCCAGCACCCTAGCGGCCCCGAACACCGGGGAGCTGTTTTTT CASTLAAPNTGELFF
TRBJ1-1 NA TRBV6-1 NA TGTGCCAGCAGTGAACTAGGGAACACTGAAGCTTTCTTT CASSELGNTEAFF
TRBJ2-7 NA TRBV11-1 NA TGTGCCAGCAGCTTAGGTTCGGGGAGTGAATACGAGCAGTACTTC CASSLGSGSEYEQYF
TRBJ1-1 TRBD1 TRBV9 NA TGTGCCAGCAGCCCCGGACAGGGGTCCACTGAAGCTTTCTTT CASSPGQGSTEAFF
TRBJ2-2 NA TRBV5-1 once TGCGCCAGCAGCTACGACAGGCCCGGGGAGCTGTTTTTT CASSYDRPGELFF
TRBJ1-1 NA TRBV7-9 NA TGTGCCACCAGGAACGGAGAAGGCACTGAAGCTTTCTTT CATRNGEGTEAFF
TRBJ2-3 TRBD2 TRBV7-2 NA TGTGCCAGCAGCTTAGTGCCTAGCGGCCGCACAGATACGCAGTATTTT CASSLVPSGRTDTQYF
TRBJ2-7 TRBD2 TRBV13 NA TGTGCCAGCAGCCGTACTAGCGGGAGTAGCAACGAGCAGTACTTC CASSRTSGSSNEQYF
TRBJ1-2 NA TRBV10-3 NA TGTGCCATCAGTGCGGGGGCAGAAGCTAACTATGGCTACACCTTC CAISAGAEANYGYTF
TRBJ1-6 NA TRBV9 NA TGTGCCAGCAGCGCCTACCCCGGCCCCAATTCACCCCTCCACTTT CASSAYPGPNSPLHF
TRBJ2-3 TRBD1 TRBV10-3 NA TGTGCCATCAGTGAGAGGACAGGGGGTACAGATACGCAGTATTTT CAISERTGGTDTQYF
TRBJ2-2 TRBD1 TRBV10-3 NA TGTGCCATCAGTGTAATACTCGGGACAGACACCGGGGAGCTGTTTTTT CAISVILGTDTGELFF
TRBJ1-1 TRBD1 TRBV7-6 NA TGTGCCAGCAGCTCGCCGCCGGCCGCACAGGGGGCGCGGAACACTGAAGCTTTCTTT CASSSPPAAQGARNTEAFF
TRBJ1-3 NA TRBV5-1 NA TGCGCCAGCAGCTTGGGGACAGCTGGAAACACCATATATTTT CASSLGTAGNTIYF
TRBJ2-2 NA TRBV6-6 NA TGTGCCAGCAGTTACGCAGGGGGGGAGCTGTTTTTT CASSYAGGELFF
TRBJ1-2 NA TRBV28 NA TGTGCCAGCACCTTGGGGGGGGTTAACTATGGCTACACCTTC CASTLGGVNYGYTF
TRBJ1-6 NA TRBV2 once TGTGCCAGCAGGCCCGGGGCCCTAAATTCACCCCTCCACTTT CASRPGALNSPLHF
TRBJ2-2 NA TRBV10-3 NA TGTGCCATCTCCTTGGTGAACACCGGGGAGCTGTTTTTT CAISLVNTGELFF
TRBJ1-1 NA TRBV5-5 NA TGTGCCAGCAGCTTGGCCAGACTTACCGACACTGAAGCTTTCTTT CASSLARLTDTEAFF
TRBJ2-7 NA TRBV6-1 NA TGTGCCAGCAGTGAATACGGCGGACAAACATACGAGCAGTACTTC CASSEYGGQTYEQYF
TRBJ1-6 NA TRBV28 NA TGTGCCAGCACTCCTACGAACGGGGATTCACCCCTCCACTTT CASTPTNGDSPLHF
TRBJ2-2 NA TRBV7-3 few TGTGCCAGCAGCCGAGGGGGGCGGGGGAACACCGGGGAGCTGTTTTTT CASSRGGRGNTGELFF
TRBJ2-1 TRBD2 TRBV11-1 NA TGTGCCAGCAGCTCTAGCGGGGTGAGGCTGTTCTTC CASSSSGVRLFF
TRBJ1-5 TRBD1 TRBV19 NA TGTGCCAGTAGTGTAGGGACAGTTCTTCAGCCCCAGCATTTT CASSVGTVLQPQHF
TRBJ2-4 NA TRBV27 NA TGTGCCAGCAGAACAGATATATCGGGGGCCAAAAACATTCAGTACTTC CASRTDISGAKNIQYF
TRBJ2-1 TRBD2 TRBV28 once TGTGCCAGCAGCCTCCGACTAGCGGGAGACCACAATGAGCAGTTCTTC CASSLRLAGDHNEQFF
TRBJ2-5 NA TRBV5-4 NA TGTGCCAGCAGCTTGGGTTCGGCGGGGATGGAGACCCAGTACTTC CASSLGSAGMETQYF
TRBJ2-1 NA TRBV7-3 few TGTGCCAGCAGCTCCCTCCCGGGGGCCTCCTACAATGAGCAGTTCTTC CASSSLPGASYNEQFF
TRBJ2-5 NA TRBV9 NA TGTGCCAGCAGCGTAGCTGGCCGTGTGGGGACCCAGTACTTC CASSVAGRVGTQYF
TRBJ2-1 NA TRBV28 once TGTGCCAGCAGTTCGCCCCTATTAGCGGACTCCTACAATGAGCAGTTCTTC CASSSPLLADSYNEQFF
TRBJ1-1 NA TRBV7-9 NA TGTGCCAGCAGCGACCCGGGGAGGGCTTTCTTT CASSDPGRAFF
TRBJ1-4 NA TRBV27 NA TGTGCCAGCAGTTTACAAAGGCAGATAGAAAAACTGTTTTTT CASSLQRQIEKLFF
TRBJ2-1 TRBD2 TRBV4-1 many TGCGCCAGCAGCCAAGGGATCGGGAGGGCGAATGAGCAGTTCTTC CASSQGIGRANEQFF
TRBJ2-7 NA TRBV6-6 NA TGTGCCAGCACAGGGGGGACCTACGAGCAGTACTTC CASTGGTYEQYF
TRBJ1-2 TRBD1 TRBV7-2 few TGTGCCAGCAGCTACTACGGACAGGATGCCTATGGCTACACCTTC CASSYYGQDAYGYTF
TRBJ2-6 TRBD2 TRBV5-5 NA TGTGCCAGCAGCACCGCGGGAGCTGGGGCCAACGTCCTGACTTTC CASSTAGAGANVLTF
TRBJ2-1 NA TRBV2 NA TGTGCCAGCACACTCTACAATGAGCAGTTCTTC CASTLYNEQFF
TRBJ2-1 TRBD2 TRBV7-6 NA TGTGCCAGCAGCTCCATTTTCCTCCCGGGACTAGAGGGGAGGGTCAATGAGCAGTTCTTC CASSSIFLPGLEGRVNEQFF
TRBJ2-3 NA TRBV14 few TGTGCCAGCAGCCAAGATCTTATGCCAGATACGCAGTATTTT CASSQDLMPDTQYF
TRBJ1-2 TRBD1 TRBV19 NA TGTGCCAGTAGTCCGCAGGGACAGGGAGGCTATGGCTACACCTTC CASSPQGQGGYGYTF
TRBJ2-1 TRBD2 TRBV5-4 NA TGTGCCAGCAGCCGCCCGACTAGCGGGAACTACAATGAGCAGTTCTTC CASSRPTSGNYNEQFF
TRBJ1-1 NA TRBV11-2 NA TGTGCCAGCAGTCCTCAGCTGGGGGACACTGAAGCTTTCTTT CASSPQLGDTEAFF
TRBJ1-5 NA TRBV19 NA TGTGCCACCCGAACCTCGACGGAGCCCCAGCATTTT CATRTSTEPQHF
TRBJ2-6 NA TRBV5-1 NA TGCGCCAGCAGCTTGGGGGGGACAACTGGGGCCAACGTCCTGACTTTC CASSLGGTTGANVLTF
TRBJ2-5 NA TRBV5-1 NA TGCGCCAGCAGCTTGCCCAGCAGCCAGACCCAGTACTTC CASSLPSSQTQYF
TRBJ2-6 NA TRBV5-1 NA TGCGCCAGCAGCCAGCAACTCTCTGGGGCCAACGTCCTGACTTTC CASSQQLSGANVLTF
TRBJ2-7 TRBD1 TRBV10-3 NA TGTGCCATCAGGTCCGGCTCCGGGACAGGGTACGAGCAGTACTTC CAIRSGSGTGYEQYF
TRBJ1-4 NA TRBV5-5 once TGTGCCAGCAGCATGGAGCCGGGGCACGAAAAACTGTTTTTT CASSMEPGHEKLFF
TRBJ2-1 NA TRBV18 NA TGTGCCAGCACACGGGGGAGCTCCTACAATGAGCAGTTCTTC CASTRGSSYNEQFF
TRBJ1-4 NA TRBV19 NA TGTGCCAGTAGTCGGGATGCGGACGGTTATAATGAAAAACTGTTTTTT CASSRDADGYNEKLFF
TRBJ2-1 TRBD2 TRBV7-9 NA TGTGCCAGCAGCCGCCCCGGGACTAGCGGGGGCATTGAGCAGTTCTTC CASSRPGTSGGIEQFF
TRBJ1-6 NA TRBV7-8 once TGTGCCAGCAGCTCCTACCCGAATGACGCATATAATTCACCCCTCCACTTT CASSSYPNDAYNSPLHF
TRBJ1-2 TRBD1 TRBV2 NA TGTGCCAGCAGTGCTCAGACAGGGGGTATAGATGGCTACACCTTC CASSAQTGGIDGYTF